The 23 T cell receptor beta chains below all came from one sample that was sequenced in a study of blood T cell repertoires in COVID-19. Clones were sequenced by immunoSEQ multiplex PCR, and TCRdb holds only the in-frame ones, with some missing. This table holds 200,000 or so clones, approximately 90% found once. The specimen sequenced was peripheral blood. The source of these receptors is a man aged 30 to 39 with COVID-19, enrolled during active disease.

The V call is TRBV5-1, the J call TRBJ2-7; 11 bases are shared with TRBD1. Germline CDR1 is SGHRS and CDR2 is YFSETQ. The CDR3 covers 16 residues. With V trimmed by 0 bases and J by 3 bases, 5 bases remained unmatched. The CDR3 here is CASSLAEGQGDYEQYF. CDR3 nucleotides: TGCGCCAGCAGCTTGGCCGAGGGACAGGGGGACTACGAGCAGTACTTC. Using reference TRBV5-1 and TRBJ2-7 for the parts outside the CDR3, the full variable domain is KAGVTQTPRYLIKTRGQQVTLSCSPISGHRSVSWYQQTPGQGLQFLFEYFSETQRNKGNFPGRFSGRQFSNSRSEMNVSTLELGDSALYLCASSLAEGQGDYEQYFGPGTRLTVT.

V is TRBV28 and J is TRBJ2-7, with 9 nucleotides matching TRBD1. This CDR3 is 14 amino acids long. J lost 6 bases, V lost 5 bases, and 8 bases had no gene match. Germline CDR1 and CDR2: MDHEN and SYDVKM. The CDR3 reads CASSPSGTGPEQYF. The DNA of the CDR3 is TGTGCCAGCAGTCCTTCCGGGACAGGGCCCGAGCAGTACTTC.

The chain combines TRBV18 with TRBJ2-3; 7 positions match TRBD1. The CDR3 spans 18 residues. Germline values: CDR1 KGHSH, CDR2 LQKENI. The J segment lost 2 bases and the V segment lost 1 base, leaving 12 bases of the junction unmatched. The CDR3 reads CASSPLPRQGAFTDTQYF. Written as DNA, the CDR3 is TGTGCCAGCTCACCACTTCCACGACAGGGAGCCTTCACAGATACGCAGTATTTT.

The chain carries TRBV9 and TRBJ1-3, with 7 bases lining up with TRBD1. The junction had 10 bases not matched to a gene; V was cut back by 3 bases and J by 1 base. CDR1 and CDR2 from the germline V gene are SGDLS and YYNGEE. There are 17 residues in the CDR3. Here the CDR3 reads CASSGQTGFDSGNTIYF. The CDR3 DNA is TGTGCCAGCAGCGGACAGACAGGGTTCGATTCTGGAAACACCATATATTTT.

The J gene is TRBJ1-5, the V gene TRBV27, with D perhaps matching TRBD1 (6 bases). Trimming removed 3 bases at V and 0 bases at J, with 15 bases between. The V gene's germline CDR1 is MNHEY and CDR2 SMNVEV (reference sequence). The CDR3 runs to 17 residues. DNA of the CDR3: TGTGCCAGCAGTTTGAAGGGGGGGAGGGCTAGCAATCAGCCCCAGCATTTT. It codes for CASSLKGGRASNQPQHF.

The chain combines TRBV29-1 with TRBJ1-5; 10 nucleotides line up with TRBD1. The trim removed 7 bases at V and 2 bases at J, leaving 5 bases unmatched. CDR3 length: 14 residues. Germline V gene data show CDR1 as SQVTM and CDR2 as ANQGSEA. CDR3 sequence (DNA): TGCAGCGCAGGGACAGGGGATCGCAATCAGCCCCAGCATTTT. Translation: CSAGTGDRNQPQHF.

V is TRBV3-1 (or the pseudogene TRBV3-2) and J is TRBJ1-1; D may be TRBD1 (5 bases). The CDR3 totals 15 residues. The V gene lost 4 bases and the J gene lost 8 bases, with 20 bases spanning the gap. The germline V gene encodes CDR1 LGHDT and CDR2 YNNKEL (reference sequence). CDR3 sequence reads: CASSRGVRDQGEAFF. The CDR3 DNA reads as TGTGCCAGCAGCCGGGGGGTGAGGGACCAAGGCGAAGCTTTCTTT.

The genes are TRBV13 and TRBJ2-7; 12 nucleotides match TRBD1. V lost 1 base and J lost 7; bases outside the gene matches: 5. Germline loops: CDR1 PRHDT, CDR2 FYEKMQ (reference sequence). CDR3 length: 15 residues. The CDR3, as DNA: TGTGCCAGCAGCTTAGAGGGACAGGGGGCGCGGGAGCAGTACTTC. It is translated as CASSLEGQGAREQYF.

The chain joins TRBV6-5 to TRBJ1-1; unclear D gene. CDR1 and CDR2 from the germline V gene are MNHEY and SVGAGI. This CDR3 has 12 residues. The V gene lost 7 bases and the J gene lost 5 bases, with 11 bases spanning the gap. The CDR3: CASTRLKTEAFF. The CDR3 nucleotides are TGTGCCAGCACCCGTCTAAAGACTGAAGCTTTCTTT.

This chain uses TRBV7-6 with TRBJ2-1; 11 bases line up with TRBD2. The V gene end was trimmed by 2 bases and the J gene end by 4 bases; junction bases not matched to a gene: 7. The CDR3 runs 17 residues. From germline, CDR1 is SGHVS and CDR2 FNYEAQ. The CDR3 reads CASSLRPGLAVYNEQFF. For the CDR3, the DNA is TGTGCCAGCAGCTTAAGACCGGGACTAGCGGTATACAATGAGCAGTTCTTC.

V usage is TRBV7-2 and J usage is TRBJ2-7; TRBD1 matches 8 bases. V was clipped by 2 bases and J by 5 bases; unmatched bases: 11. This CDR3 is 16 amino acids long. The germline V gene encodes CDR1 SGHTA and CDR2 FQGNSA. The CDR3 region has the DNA TGTGCCAGCAGCTTAACCCCCCTGACAGGGGCCAACGAGCAGTACTTC. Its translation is CASSLTPLTGANEQYF. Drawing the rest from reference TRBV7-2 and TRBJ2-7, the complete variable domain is GAGVSQSPSNKVTEKGKDVELRCDPISGHTALYWYRQSLGQGLEFLIYFQGNSAPDKSGLPSDRFSAERTGGSVSTLTIQRTQQEDSAVYLCASSLTPLTGANEQYFGPGTRLTVT.

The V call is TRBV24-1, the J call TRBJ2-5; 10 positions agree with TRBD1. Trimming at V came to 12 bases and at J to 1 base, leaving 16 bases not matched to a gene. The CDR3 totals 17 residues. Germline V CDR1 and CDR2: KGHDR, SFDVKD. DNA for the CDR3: TGTGCCCAGGACGGGGGACAGGGGCTAATTTTCCAAGAGACCCAGTACTTC. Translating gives CAQDGGQGLIFQETQYF.

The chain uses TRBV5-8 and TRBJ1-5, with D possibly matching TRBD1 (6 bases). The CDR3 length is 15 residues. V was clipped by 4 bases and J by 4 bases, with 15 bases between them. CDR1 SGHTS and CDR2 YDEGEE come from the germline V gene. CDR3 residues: CASSTLMDSNQPQHF. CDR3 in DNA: TGTGCCAGCAGCACCCTTATGGACAGTAATCAGCCCCAGCATTTT.

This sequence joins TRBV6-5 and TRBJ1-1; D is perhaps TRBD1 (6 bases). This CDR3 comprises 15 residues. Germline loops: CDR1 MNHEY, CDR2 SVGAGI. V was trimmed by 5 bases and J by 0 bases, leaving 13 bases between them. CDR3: CASSRGQTMNTEAFF. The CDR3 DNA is TGTGCCAGCAGTCGCGGACAGACCATGAACACTGAAGCTTTCTTT.

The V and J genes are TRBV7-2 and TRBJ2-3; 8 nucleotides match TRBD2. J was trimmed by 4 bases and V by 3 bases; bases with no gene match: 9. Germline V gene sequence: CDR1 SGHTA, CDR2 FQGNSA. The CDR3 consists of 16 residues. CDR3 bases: TGTGCCAGCAGCTTCGAAGCGGGGGTCGGGTCAGATACGCAGTATTTT. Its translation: CASSFEAGVGSDTQYF.

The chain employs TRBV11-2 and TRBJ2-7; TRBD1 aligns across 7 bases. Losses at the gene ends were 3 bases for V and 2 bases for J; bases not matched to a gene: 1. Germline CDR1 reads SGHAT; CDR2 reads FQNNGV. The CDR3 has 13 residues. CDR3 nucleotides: TGTGCCAGCAGCTTCGACAGGGCCTACGAGCAGTACTTC. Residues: CASSFDRAYEQYF.

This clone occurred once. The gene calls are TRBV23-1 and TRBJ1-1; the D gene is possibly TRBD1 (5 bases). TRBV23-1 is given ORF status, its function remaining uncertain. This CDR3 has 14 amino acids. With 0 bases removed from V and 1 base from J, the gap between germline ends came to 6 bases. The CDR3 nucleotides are TGCGCCAGCAGTCAATCGGGGGGGAACACTGAAGCTTTCTTT. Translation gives CASSQSGGNTEAFF.

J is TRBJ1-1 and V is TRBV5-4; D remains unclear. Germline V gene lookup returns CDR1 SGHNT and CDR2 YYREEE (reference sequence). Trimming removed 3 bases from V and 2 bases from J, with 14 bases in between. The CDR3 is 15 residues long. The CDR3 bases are TGTGCCAGCAGCTCTAACCCGGGAGTTAACACTGAAGCTTTCTTT. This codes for CASSSNPGVNTEAFF.

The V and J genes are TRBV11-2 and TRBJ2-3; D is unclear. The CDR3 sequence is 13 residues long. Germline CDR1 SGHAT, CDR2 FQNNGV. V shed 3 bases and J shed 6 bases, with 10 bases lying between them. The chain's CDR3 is CASSFYERDTQYF. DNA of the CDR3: TGTGCCAGCAGCTTTTACGAACGGGATACGCAGTATTTT.

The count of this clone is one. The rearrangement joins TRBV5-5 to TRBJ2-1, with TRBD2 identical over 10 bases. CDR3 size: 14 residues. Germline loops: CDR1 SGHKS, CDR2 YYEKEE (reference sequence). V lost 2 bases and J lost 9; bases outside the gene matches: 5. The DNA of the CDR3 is TGTGCCAGCAGCTTCCTAGCGGGAGACACTGAGCAGTTCTTC. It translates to CASSFLAGDTEQFF.

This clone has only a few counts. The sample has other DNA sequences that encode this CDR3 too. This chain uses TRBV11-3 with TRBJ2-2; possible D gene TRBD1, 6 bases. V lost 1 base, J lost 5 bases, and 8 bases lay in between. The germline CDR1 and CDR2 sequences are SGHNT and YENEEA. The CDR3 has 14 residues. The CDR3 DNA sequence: TGTGCCAGCAGCTTAGGCAGGGGTACCGGGGAGCTGTTTTTT. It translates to CASSLGRGTGELFF. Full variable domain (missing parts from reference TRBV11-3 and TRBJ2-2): EAGVVQSPRYKIIEKKQPVAFWCNPISGHNTLYWYLQNLGQGPELLIRYENEEAVDDSQLPKDRFSAERLKGVDSTLKIQPAELGDSAVYLCASSLGRGTGELFFGEGSRLTVL.

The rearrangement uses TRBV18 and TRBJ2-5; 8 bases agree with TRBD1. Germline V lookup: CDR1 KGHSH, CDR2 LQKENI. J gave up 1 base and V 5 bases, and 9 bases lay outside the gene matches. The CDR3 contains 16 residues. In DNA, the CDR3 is TGTGCCAGCTCATCATATAGACAGGGGCGCCAAGAGACCCAGTACTTC. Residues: CASSSYRQGRQETQYF. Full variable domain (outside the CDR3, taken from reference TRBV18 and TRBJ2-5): NAGVMQNPRHLVRRRGQEARLRCSPMKGHSHVYWYRQLPEEGLKFMVYLQKENIIDESGMPKERFSAEFPKEGPSILRIQQVVRGDSAAYFCASSSYRQGRQETQYFGPGTRLLVL.

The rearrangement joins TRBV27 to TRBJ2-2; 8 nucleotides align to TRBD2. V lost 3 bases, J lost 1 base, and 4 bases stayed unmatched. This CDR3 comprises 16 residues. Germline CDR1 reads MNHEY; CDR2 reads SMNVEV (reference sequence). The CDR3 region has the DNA TGTGCCAGCAGTTTCCCGACTAGCGTGAACACCGGGGAGCTGTTTTTT. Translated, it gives CASSFPTSVNTGELFF.